The rows below give T cell receptor beta chains drawn from one sample of a study of blood T cell repertoires in COVID-19. Here immunoSEQ multiplex PCR was the method, and the copy in TCRdb shows in-frame clones only, minus some. The sample has about 81,000 clones; roughly 91% are singletons. Material: peripheral blood. The source of these receptors is a woman aged 45-65 years in a cohort sampled during active COVID-19. Both conserved end residues are trimmed from each CDR3. Part of the rows lack a size; the others show once, few, many or a class for expanded clones.

size	V	J	CDR3
NA	TRBV6-5	TRBJ2-7	ASSSPAGSYEQY
NA	TRBV7-8	TRBJ1-2	ASSSRQRNNLYGYT
NA	TRBV24-1	TRBJ2-5	ATSDGGAGFIGGYQETQY
NA	TRBV19	TRBJ1-3	ASSILVAGGRENTIY
NA	TRBV4-1	TRBJ2-7	ASSQDVGAGGYEQY
NA	TRBV5-8	TRBJ2-5	ASSQDRAVTEETQY
NA	TRBV5-6	TRBJ2-1	ASSRTGSSSYNEQF
NA	TRBV7-9	TRBJ2-5	ASSFFSGSGETQY
NA	TRBV19	TRBJ1-4	ASSRGVPRGVNEKLF
few	TRBV4-1	TRBJ2-2	ASSQADSTNTGELF
NA	TRBV7-9	TRBJ1-1	ASSPTGSTEAF
NA	TRBV6-6	TRBJ2-7	ASSSQQGPYEQY
NA	TRBV4-1	TRBJ1-4	ASSREPTRQGPTNEKLF
NA	TRBV10-3	TRBJ2-2	AIRESENTGELF
NA	TRBV7-2	TRBJ2-4	ASSLAGSKNIQY
few	TRBV15	TRBJ2-7	ATSRDPSYEQY
NA	TRBV5-6	TRBJ1-3	ASSFLAGGSGNTIY
NA	TRBV28	TRBJ2-1	ASSDSGSRYNEQF
NA	TRBV9	TRBJ1-3	ASSVAGEPGNTIY
NA	TRBV3-1/TRBV3-2	TRBJ2-7	ASRRGSDRGYTYEQY
NA	TRBV13	TRBJ1-1	ASSLGQGYTEAF
NA	TRBV9	TRBJ1-1	ASSVGFGGSGTEAF
NA	TRBV7-2	TRBJ1-5	ASSLIGGRYGNQPQH
NA	TRBV6-5	TRBJ1-1	ASSNPARGEAF
few	TRBV7-9	TRBJ1-4	ASSHRQTATNEKLF
NA	TRBV7-3	TRBJ2-1	ANALGGNGVNEQF
NA	TRBV7-3	TRBJ2-3	ASSTRSGTQY
NA	TRBV3-1/TRBV3-2	TRBJ2-7	ASSQVFGRAEQY
NA	TRBV3-1/TRBV3-2	TRBJ1-2	ASKWNDRGSYGYT
NA	TRBV11-2	TRBJ2-7	ASSWTQQGYEQY
NA	TRBV6-5	TRBJ2-5	ASSLGGALETQY
once	TRBV7-9	TRBJ1-2	ASSPGWEGYGYT
NA	TRBV10-2	TRBJ1-1	ASNPRTGGAGEAF
NA	TRBV12-3/TRBV12-4	TRBJ1-2	AISRDNYGYT
NA	TRBV2	TRBJ2-7	ASSEQGSAYEQY
many	TRBV6-6	TRBJ1-2	ASSPDRGCT
NA	TRBV18	TRBJ2-1	ASSPRGLAGVEQF
NA	TRBV5-1	TRBJ2-3	ASSPEGLAWDTQY
NA	TRBV19	TRBJ2-1	ASSISSGAGHEQF
NA	TRBV21-1	TRBJ2-4	ASSNYRGLAKNIQY
NA	TRBV12-3/TRBV12-4	TRBJ1-1	ASSRTEAF
NA	TRBV28	TRBJ2-7	ASNAWGVQYEQY
NA	TRBV10-1	TRBJ2-3	ASSDNGGNTQY
NA	TRBV19	TRBJ2-1	ASSQGGDEQF
NA	TRBV9	TRBJ1-3	ASSVDGSSGNTIY
NA	TRBV7-9	TRBJ2-2	ASSLGGVNTGELF
NA	TRBV7-9	TRBJ1-4	ASSLARWQTNEKLF
few	TRBV28	TRBJ2-7	ASTPGTSGHEQY